Reported below is one T cell receptor (beta chain). Its antigen is not known. The CDR3 end shows no conserved phenylalanine or tryptophan, and so a read error is likely. Each 20-30 mg portion of unsorted bulk tissue served as the source for co-extraction of RNA and DNA. With a constant-region primer, TCR beta cDNA was made from 450 to 650 ng of total RNA. Three nested multiplex PCR rounds, a slightly modified ARM-PCR method, built the TCR beta libraries. PCR rounds one and two used TRBV1-TRBV30 forward primers with a C-beta reverse primer for roughly 9 cycles each. A single record per CDR3 protein comes from TCRdb applying MiXCR to the multiplex PCR reads. The data contain roughly 22,000 distinct CDR3 sequences, approximately 80% of them singletons. The germline gives CDR1 MNHEY, CDR2 SVGAGI. The CDR3 runs 13 residues. The sample comes from a study of tumor-infiltrating lymphocytes in primary liver carcinoma. Study-wide context: Samples had roughly 3.5 to 7.5 million productive TCRbeta reads, comparable between tissue types.

Study results and caveats: Blood had a significantly lower top-250-clone fraction than tumors did (p = 0.039). For tumor-adjacent and tumor-blood pairs, overlap was less than that seen for tumor region pairs.

Sequencing input: liver tumor tissue from sampling region 2. Documented subset: tumor region T2, inferior pole. The source of this sequence is a woman aged 25 to 45 with primary liver carcinoma and hepatitis B virus infection. The rearrangement joins TRBV6-5 to TRBJ2-5, with D tentatively TRBD1 (5 bases). CDR3 sequence (DNA): TGTGACAGCAGTACCGACATGGGGCTGACCCAGTACTTG. This sequence encodes CDSSTDMGLTQYL.